The 29 T cell receptor beta chains below all came from one sample that was sequenced in a study of CD4 T cells in relation to SARS-CoV-2 and coronaviruses. The method was immunoSEQ multiplex PCR; TCRdb's version includes in-frame clones alone and lacks a portion of them. This sample has approximately 59,000 clones, with about 90% found just once. The unexposed donors gave CD4+ T cells in about 2010-2018, prior to COVID-19. Material: memory CD4+ T cells from PBMCs. These receptors all stem from a human donor in good health.

This chain joins TRBV11-2 and TRBJ1-2, with D uncertain. With 1 base removed from V and 0 bases from J, the gap between germline ends came to 9 bases. The germline V gene encodes CDR1 SGHAT and CDR2 FQNNGV. The CDR3 consists of 15 residues. The CDR3 nucleotides read TGTGCCAGCAGCTTAGGGAGCCAAGCTAACTATGGCTACACCTTC. Translated: CASSLGSQANYGYTF.

V and J are TRBV6-1 and TRBJ2-7, with 7 bases that match TRBD2. The ends lost 1 base at V and 3 bases at J; junction bases unmatched: 6. Germline loops: CDR1 MNHNS, CDR2 SASEGT. The CDR3 loop spans 15 amino acids. CDR3 amino acids: CASSEEVGGSYEQYF. Here the CDR3 DNA reads TGTGCCAGCAGTGAAGAGGTGGGGGGGAGCTACGAGCAGTACTTC.

V gene TRBV27 combines with J gene TRBJ2-1; 10 bases align to TRBD2. V shed 4 bases and J 0 bases; nucleotides not matched to a gene: 0. This CDR3 has 15 amino acids. Germline loops: CDR1 MNHEY, CDR2 SMNVEV (reference sequence). CDR3 nucleotide sequence: TGTGCCAGCAGTTCTAGCGGGAGCTCCTACAATGAGCAGTTCTTC. This encodes CASSSSGSSYNEQFF.

V usage is TRBV19 and J usage is TRBJ2-2, with 7 positions matching TRBD2. Trimming removed 5 bases from V and 3 bases from J; junction bases left unmatched: 6. The CDR3 is 15 amino acids. From germline, CDR1 is LNHDA and CDR2 SQIVND (reference sequence). The CDR3 DNA reads TGTGCCAGTAGTGTTGGAGCGGGGTACACCGGGGAGCTGTTTTTT. Its protein product is CASSVGAGYTGELFF.

This clone was observed a few times. The rearrangement uses TRBV3-1 (or the pseudogene TRBV3-2) and TRBJ2-1; TRBD2 agrees at 9 bases. The V and J ends lost 2 bases and 12 bases, in that order; junction bases with no gene match: 2. Germline loops: CDR1 LGHDT, CDR2 YNNKEL (reference sequence). There are 12 residues in the CDR3. The CDR3 DNA follows: TGTGCCAGCAGCCAAATGACTAGCGGGCAGTTCTTC. Translation: CASSQMTSGQFF.

The J gene is TRBJ2-3, the V gene TRBV27, with a tentative D call TRBD2 (6 bases). Trimming cost V 6 bases and J 1 base, with 14 bases left between them. Germline CDR1 is MNHEY and CDR2 is SMNVEV (reference sequence). This CDR3 has 15 residues. CDR3 protein: CASRRLVGGTDTQYF. CDR3 nucleotide sequence: TGTGCCAGCAGACGACTAGTGGGGGGCACAGATACGCAGTATTTT.

The V and J genes are TRBV10-2 and TRBJ1-2; 8 nucleotides agree with TRBD1. CDR3 length equals 17 residues. Germline loops: CDR1 WSHSY, CDR2 SAAADI. V gave up 6 bases and J gave up 2 bases; unmatched junction bases: 14. CDR3 nucleotides: TGCGCCAGCAGGCCGCCCGGGACAGGAGCAGGGAACTATGGCTACACCTTC. Its translation is CASRPPGTGAGNYGYTF.

The chain combines TRBV6-4 with TRBJ1-3; D not resolved. Trimming cost V 2 bases and J 4 bases, with 30 bases left between them. The CDR3 runs 21 residues. CDR1 is MRHNA, CDR2 SNTAGT, per germline. As DNA, the CDR3 is TGTGCCAGCAGTGACCTCTGGTGGAGGACCGCCGCTTGTATGGGAGGAAACACCATATATTTT. Translated: CASSDLWWRTAACMGGNTIYF.

CDR3 in amino acids: CASSLQTEETQYF. In nucleotides, the CDR3 is TGCGCCAGCAGTCTTCAGACTGAAGAGACCCAGTACTTC. The gene calls are TRBV23-1 and TRBJ2-5, with unresolved D. Being an ORF, TRBV23-1 has a function that is uncertain. CDR3 length: 13 residues. V was trimmed by 4 bases and J by 3 bases, leaving 9 bases between them.

CDR3 in DNA: TGTGCCAGCAGCTCAGGGGGCCGGGGAATCTACGAGCAGTACTTC. The encoded protein is CASSSGGRGIYEQYF. The genes are TRBV28 and TRBJ2-7; 8 nucleotides line up with TRBD1. The trim removed 6 bases at V and 3 bases at J, leaving 10 bases unmatched. The CDR3 totals 15 residues. CDR1 and CDR2 (germline): MDHEN, SYDVKM.

V gene TRBV2 combines with J gene TRBJ2-5; D possibly corresponds to TRBD1 (5 bases). Trimming shortened V by 7 bases and J by 8 bases, and 17 bases separated the two germline ends. Germline CDR1 reads SNHLY; CDR2 reads FYNNEI. CDR3 length: 13 amino acids. The CDR3 reads CASKAQVVDTQYF. CDR3 nucleotide sequence: TGTGCCAGCAAAGCACAGGTCGTGGACACCCAGTACTTC.

Only one count was recorded for this clone. The chain has TRBV6-2 or TRBV6-3 and TRBJ2-1; D unclear. In germline, CDR1 is MNHEY, CDR2 SVGEGT. With 5 bases removed from V and 7 bases from J, the gap between germline ends came to 18 bases. CDR3 length equals 15 residues. The CDR3 DNA sequence: TGTGCCAGCAGTGCCCGGATTTCTACCTTTAATGAGCAGTTCTTC. Its protein product is CASSARISTFNEQFF.

This clone was recorded once. The chain combines TRBV24-1 with TRBJ2-5, with 7 nucleotides matching TRBD1. This CDR3 contains 15 residues. J was trimmed by 4 bases and V by 4 bases; bases with no gene match: 8. Germline V gene data show CDR1 as KGHDR and CDR2 as SFDVKD. CDR3 in amino acids: CATSDLTGAVETQYF. As DNA, the CDR3 is TGTGCCACCAGTGACCTAACAGGGGCGGTAGAGACCCAGTACTTC.

J is TRBJ2-6 and V is TRBV10-3; D is ambiguous. Trimming pared 3 bases from V and 0 bases from J, leaving 6 bases between. CDR1 and CDR2 from the germline V gene are ENHRY and SYGVKD. CDR3 length: 15 residues. CDR3 sequence reads: CAISDQASGANVLTF. Written as DNA, the CDR3 is TGTGCCATCAGTGATCAAGCCTCTGGGGCCAACGTCCTGACTTTC.

The chain has TRBV7-3 and TRBJ2-7; possibly TRBD2 for D (7 bases). This CDR3 region has 14 residues. Germline V lookup: CDR1 SGHTA, CDR2 FQGTGA. The ends were cut back, 3 bases at V and 6 bases at J, with 15 bases in the middle. The CDR3 DNA is TGTGCCAGCAGCTTCGGGGGCGGGGGAGGCGAGCAGTACTTC. This sequence encodes CASSFGGGGGEQYF.

The chain employs TRBV5-6 and TRBJ2-3; TRBD2 matches at 10 bases. The CDR3 length is 16 residues. Germline lookup yields CDR1 SGHDT and CDR2 YYEEEE. The trim removed 3 bases at V and 2 bases at J, leaving 6 bases unmatched. CDR3 in amino acids: CASSWGTSGVTDTQYF. As DNA, the CDR3 is TGTGCCAGCAGCTGGGGAACTAGCGGGGTCACAGATACGCAGTATTTT.

This sequence joins TRBV2 and TRBJ1-5, with a tentative D call TRBD1 (5 bases). The CDR3 consists of 14 residues. Trimming removed 7 bases from V and 0 bases from J, with 10 bases in between. The germline CDR1 and CDR2 sequences are SNHLY and FYNNEI. CDR3 loop: CASTPGLSNQPQHF. CDR3 DNA: TGTGCCAGCACCCCAGGGCTTAGCAATCAGCCCCAGCATTTT. The full variable domain, rest sourced from reference TRBV2 and TRBJ1-5, is EPEVTQTPSHQVTQMGQEVILRCVPISNHLYFYWYRQILGQKVEFLVSFYNNEISEKSEIFDDQFSVERPDGSNFTLKIRSTKLEDSAMYFCASTPGLSNQPQHFGDGTRLSIL.

This clone appeared once. J is TRBJ1-1 and V is TRBV6-5; possibly TRBD1 for D (5 bases). Germline CDR1 is MNHEY and CDR2 is SVGAGI. The ends were cut back, 7 bases at V and 0 bases at J, with 15 bases in the middle. This CDR3 is 15 amino acids long. CDR3 DNA: TGTGCCAGCAACTCGGGGACGGCTCTGAACACTGAAGCTTTCTTT. Its translation is CASNSGTALNTEAFF.

The rearrangement joins TRBV5-6 to TRBJ1-4, with D perhaps matching TRBD1 (5 bases). Germline CDR1 reads SGHDT; CDR2 reads YYEEEE. Between the trimmed V and J ends, which lost 3 bases and 8 bases, there was a span of 17 bases. The length of the CDR3 is 15 residues. CDR3 nucleotides: TGTGCCAGCAGCTCGCCTCGACAGATGGGGGAAAAACTGTTTTTT. It translates to CASSSPRQMGEKLFF.

The rearrangement uses TRBV18 and TRBJ2-3; the match to TRBD2 covers 11 bases. The CDR3 has 17 amino acids. Germline V gene lookup returns CDR1 KGHSH and CDR2 LQKENI. The trim removed 2 bases at V and 4 bases at J, leaving 8 bases unmatched. CDR3 sequence reads: CASSPNLLAGGADTQYF. Written as DNA, the CDR3 is TGTGCCAGCTCACCAAACCTCCTAGCGGGGGGAGCAGATACGCAGTATTTT.

This chain uses TRBV4-1 with TRBJ1-4; tentative D call: TRBD1 (5 bases). This CDR3 comprises 14 residues. Trimming removed 4 bases at V and 8 bases at J, with 14 bases between. Per germline, CDR1 MGHRA and CDR2 YSYEKL. The CDR3 is CASSPGVSSEKLFF. CDR3 bases: TGCGCCAGCAGCCCGGGGGTTAGCAGCGAAAAACTGTTTTTT.

The chain couples TRBV28 to TRBJ2-7; the D is unclear. This CDR3 is built from 13 residues. The V end was cut by 2 bases, the J end by 2 bases, with 7 bases between. The germline V gene has CDR1 MDHEN and CDR2 SYDVKM. CDR3 bases: TGTGCCAGCAGTTTAGGCAGCCCCTACGAGCAGTACTTC. This sequence encodes CASSLGSPYEQYF.

This CDR3 is CAISAGGQGKETQYF. The CDR3 DNA reads as TGTGCCATCAGCGCTGGAGGACAGGGCAAAGAGACCCAGTACTTC. The rearrangement joins TRBV10-3 to TRBJ2-5; TRBD1 agrees at 8 bases. V was pared by 6 bases and J by 3 bases, with 9 bases of the junction left unmatched. The germline V gene has CDR1 ENHRY and CDR2 SYGVKD. The CDR3 contains 15 residues.

The chain carries TRBV27 and TRBJ2-2, with no clear D. V gave up 5 bases and J gave up 4 bases, with 17 bases separating them. CDR1 is MNHEY, CDR2 SMNVEV, per germline (reference sequence). There are 16 residues in the CDR3. The CDR3 protein is CASSVRSQLGTGELFF. The CDR3 bases are TGTGCCAGCAGTGTAAGGTCCCAACTCGGCACCGGGGAGCTGTTTTTT.

The rearrangement links TRBV19 to TRBJ1-5, with D maybe TRBD1 (5 bases). Trimming took 6 bases from V and 1 from J, leaving 13 bases between them. The CDR3 is 15 amino acids. Germline-derived CDR1 and CDR2 are LNHDA and SQIVND (reference sequence). This CDR3 is CASRSGRSSNQPQHF. CDR3 sequence (DNA): TGTGCCAGTAGATCAGGGAGGTCGAGCAATCAGCCCCAGCATTTT.

The V call is TRBV24-1, the J call TRBJ2-1; 7 bases line up with TRBD1. This CDR3 has 15 residues. Germline trimming cut 1 base from V and 7 bases from J; bases unmatched to any gene: 6. Looked up from germline, CDR1 is KGHDR and CDR2 is SFDVKD. The chain's CDR3 is CATSDLRRQGNEQFF. CDR3 DNA sequence: TGTGCCACCAGTGATTTAAGGCGACAGGGAAATGAGCAGTTCTTC.

The chain joins TRBV9 to TRBJ2-5; TRBD2 matches at 11 bases. CDR1 and CDR2 (germline): SGDLS, YYNGEE. CDR3 length equals 15 residues. V gave up 0 bases and J gave up 5 bases; unmatched junction bases: 3. CDR3 amino acids: CASSVGSGRVETQYF. In nucleotides, the CDR3 is TGTGCCAGCAGCGTAGGTAGCGGGAGGGTGGAGACCCAGTACTTC.

The gene calls are TRBV5-4 and TRBJ1-6, with D uncertain. With 2 bases removed from V and 4 bases from J, the gap between germline ends came to 13 bases. From germline, CDR1 is SGHNT and CDR2 YYREEE (reference sequence). This CDR3 comprises 16 residues. CDR3 in amino acids: CASSFRSGQYNSPLHF. In nucleotides, the CDR3 is TGTGCCAGCAGCTTTCGTAGCGGCCAGTATAATTCACCCCTCCACTTT.

For the CDR3, the DNA is TGTGCCAGCAGCGTCGGACAGGGGTTCACCGGGGAGCTGTTTTTT. This sequence encodes CASSVGQGFTGELFF. The chain carries TRBV7-3 and TRBJ2-2; 9 bases match TRBD1. Germline CDR1 and CDR2: SGHTA and FQGTGA. This CDR3 comprises 15 residues. The V segment lost 5 bases and the J segment 4 bases; nucleotides outside the gene matches: 5.